The 28 T cell receptor beta chains in this list originate from one sample, sequenced in a study of T-cell reconstitution after alpha-beta-depleted transplantation in children. For TCRbeta, the library was prepared with unique molecular identifiers. TCRdb itself ran the PCR reads through MiXCR, one entry per CDR3 protein. The table includes under 75,000 distinct CDR3 sequences, about a tenth detected once. Sequences were derived from PBMCs, sampled before TCRalphabeta/CD19-depleted stem cell transplant. The receptors here all came from a boy aged 5-17 years with acute myeloid leukemia, due to receive a stem cell transplant.

This clonotype showed up many times. The V and J genes are TRBV5-6 and TRBJ2-5; TRBD1 agrees at 7 bases. Germline lookup yields CDR1 SGHDT and CDR2 YYEEEE. The CDR3 has 14 amino acids. V was pared by 2 bases and J by 6 bases, with 7 bases of the junction left unmatched. CDR3 DNA: TGTGCCAGCAGCTTTGCGGGCAGGGGGAAGACCCAGTACTTC. It codes for CASSFAGRGKTQYF.

V gene TRBV12-3 or TRBV12-4 combines with J gene TRBJ2-3; 10 nucleotides line up with TRBD2. Trimming removed 6 bases from V and 0 bases from J; junction bases left unmatched: 6. This CDR3 is 16 amino acids long. The CDR3 is CASSQKRGGSTDTQYF. DNA of the CDR3: TGTGCCAGCAGCCAGAAGCGGGGGGGTAGCACAGATACGCAGTATTTT.

At least ten counts were recorded for this clonotype. The gene calls are TRBV7-3 and TRBJ2-1, with D perhaps matching TRBD1 or TRBD2 (5 bases each). Trimming took 2 bases from V and 4 from J, leaving 12 bases between them. This CDR3 comprises 15 residues. Looked up from germline, CDR1 is SGHTA and CDR2 is FQGTGA. The CDR3 bases are TGTGCCAGCAGCTTAGAAGGGGAGCGGTACAATGAGCAGTTCTTC. Residues: CASSLEGERYNEQFF.

This clonotype occurred many times. The rearrangement uses TRBV7-8 and TRBJ1-6, with D tentatively TRBD1 (5 bases). Trimming removed 0 bases at V and 7 bases at J, with 13 bases between. The CDR3 is made up of 16 amino acids. Germline lookup yields CDR1 SGHVS and CDR2 FQNEAQ. In DNA, the CDR3 is TGTGCCAGCAGCTTAGCGCTTGGGGACCTCAATTCACCCCTCCACTTT. Protein sequence: CASSLALGDLNSPLHF.

Concerning this clonotype itself: Since a much larger clone is just one base distant, this may be a read error. The gene calls are TRBV7-9 and TRBJ2-7; D is perhaps TRBD1 (6 bases). The CDR3 contains 14 residues. The germline V gene encodes CDR1 SEHNR and CDR2 FQNEAQ (reference sequence). Trimming removed 1 base at V and 4 bases at J, with 11 bases between. CDR3 nucleotide sequence: TGTGCCAGCAGCTTAGTGCGACAGGTTTACGAGCAGTACTTC. Translating it yields CASSLVRQVYEQYF. Based on the CDR3 plus reference TRBV7-9 and TRBJ2-7, the full variable domain is DTGVSQNPRHKITKRGQNVTFRCDPISEHNRLYWYRQTLGQGPEFLTYFQNEAQLEKSRLLSDRFSAERPKGSFSTLEIQRTEQGDSAMYLCASSLVRQVYEQYFGPGTRLTVT.

This clonotype was picked up many times. The chain uses TRBV20-1 and TRBJ1-1, with TRBD1 as a possible D gene (5 bases). The CDR3 runs 14 residues. CDR1 and CDR2 (germline): DFQATT, SNEGSKA (reference sequence). The ends were cut back, 1 base at V and 1 base at J, with 10 bases in the middle. The CDR3 nucleotides read TGCAGTGCTAGAGTAGAGGGGTCGAACACTGAAGCTTTCTTT. Translation: CSARVEGSNTEAFF.

This clonotype came up many times. The rearrangement links TRBV27 to TRBJ2-5; D may correspond to TRBD1 or TRBD2 (5 bases each). The germline V and J ends were trimmed by 6 bases and 2 bases, with 16 bases remaining between them. Germline V lookup: CDR1 MNHEY, CDR2 SMNVEV (reference sequence). This CDR3 has 15 amino acids. The CDR3 DNA is TGTGCCAGCAGGGGGAACCGGGGCTTACAAGAGACCCAGTACTTC. The encoded protein is CASRGNRGLQETQYF.

This clonotype was counted at least ten times. The rearrangement joins TRBV12-3 or TRBV12-4 to TRBJ2-3; 7 bases agree with TRBD2. Unmatched junction bases numbered 7, after V lost 6 bases and J lost 1 base. The CDR3 is 15 amino acids. The CDR3 reads CASRTSGGGTDTQYF. The CDR3 nucleotides read TGTGCCAGCAGGACTTCGGGGGGAGGCACAGATACGCAGTATTTT.

This clonotype was seen just once. This may come from a read error, since a much larger clone is one base off. The rearrangement uses TRBV7-2 and TRBJ1-2, with no clear D. The CDR3 length is 12 residues. Germline lookup yields CDR1 SGHTA and CDR2 FQGNSA. In nucleotides, the CDR3 is TGTGTCAGCAGCTTATCCCCTAATGGCTACACCTTC. Translation: CVSSLSPNGYTF. The full variable domain, in which reference TRBV7-2 and TRBJ1-2 provide the parts outside the CDR3, is GAGVSQSPSNKVTEKGKDVELRCDPISGHTALYWYRQSLGQGLEFLIYFQGNSAPDKSGLPSDRFSAERTGGSVSTLTIQRTQQEDSAVYLCVSSLSPNGYTFGSGTRLTVV.

The sample holds many counts of this clonotype. V usage is TRBV18 and J usage is TRBJ2-3, with D perhaps being TRBD1 or TRBD2 (5 bases each). In germline, CDR1 is KGHSH, CDR2 LQKENI. This CDR3 has 12 residues. V lost 2 bases to trimming and J lost 6 bases, with 6 bases between them. The CDR3 region has the DNA TGTGCCAGCTCACCAGAGGGGGATACGCAGTATTTT. As protein: CASSPEGDTQYF.

This clonotype was seen ten or more times. CDR3 sequence reads: CASSPSGSLRAPLHF. The CDR3 DNA reads as TGTGCCAGCAGCCCCTCGGGCAGCCTTAGGGCACCCCTCCACTTT. The chain has TRBV12-3 or TRBV12-4 and TRBJ1-6; D remains ambiguous. The V and J ends lost 6 bases and 11 bases respectively, with 20 bases between them. The CDR3 consists of 15 residues.

The CDR3 sequence: CATSRDRQGNTGELFF. The CDR3 bases are TGTGCCACCAGCAGAGATCGACAGGGGAACACCGGGGAGCTGTTTTTT. The gene calls are TRBV15 and TRBJ2-2; 7 bases map to TRBD1. V lost 0 bases, J lost 1 base, and 2 bases stayed unmatched. Germline values: CDR1 LNHNV, CDR2 YYDKDF (reference sequence). The CDR3 is 16 residues long. The variable domain in full, completed from reference TRBV15 and TRBJ2-2, reads DAMVIQNPRYQVTQFGKPVTLSCSQTLNHNVMYWYQQKSSQAPKLLFHYYDKDFNNEADTPDNFQSRRPNTSFCFLDIRSPGLGDTAMYLCATSRDRQGNTGELFFGEGSRLTVL.

This clonotype was counted many times. The chain recombines TRBV5-1 with TRBJ2-1; 8 nucleotides align to TRBD2. The J segment lost 3 bases and the V segment lost 0 bases, leaving 8 bases of the junction unmatched. The germline CDR1 and CDR2 sequences are SGHRS and YFSETQ. The CDR3 covers 17 residues. The CDR3 DNA follows: TGCGCCAGCAGCTTGGAGCCTAGCGGGTTACGCTACAATGAGCAGTTCTTC. Protein product: CASSLEPSGLRYNEQFF.

This clonotype has ten or more counts. This chain connects TRBV6-2 or TRBV6-3 to TRBJ2-3; 9 nucleotides line up with TRBD2. This CDR3 spans 17 amino acids. With V trimmed by 6 bases and J by 3 bases, 13 bases remained unmatched. Germline CDR1 is MNHEY and CDR2 is SVGEGT. The CDR3 sequence: CASSDRTGTSITDTQYF. As DNA, the CDR3 is TGTGCCAGCAGCGACAGGACCGGGACTAGCATTACAGATACGCAGTATTTT.

This clonotype was detected only a few times. The V gene is TRBV30, the J gene TRBJ1-1, with 8 nucleotides matching TRBD1. V shed 8 bases, J shed 1 base, and the junction held 3 bases outside the gene matches. CDR1 and CDR2 (germline): GTSNPN, SVGIG (reference sequence). CDR3 size: 12 residues. In DNA, the CDR3 is TGTGCCGCGGGACAGGCGAACACTGAAGCTTTCTTT. Protein product: CAAGQANTEAFF.

In this sample, this clonotype turned up many times. This chain joins TRBV7-9 and TRBJ1-4; tentatively, D is TRBD1 (5 bases). Per the germline V gene, CDR1 is SEHNR and CDR2 is FQNEAQ (reference sequence). This CDR3 has 15 amino acids. V lost 5 bases to trimming and J lost 8 bases, with 18 bases between them. The CDR3 coding sequence is TGTGCCAGCAGCGTCGATCCGGGGGTTAAGGAAAAACTGTTTTTT. Protein product: CASSVDPGVKEKLFF. The whole variable domain, remainder taken from reference TRBV7-9 and TRBJ1-4, is DTGVSQNPRHKITKRGQNVTFRCDPISEHNRLYWYRQTLGQGPEFLTYFQNEAQLEKSRLLSDRFSAERPKGSFSTLEIQRTEQGDSAMYLCASSVDPGVKEKLFFGSGTQLSVL.

This clonotype has at least ten counts. A single base separates this from a much larger clone, so it may be a read error. This chain uses TRBV12-3 or TRBV12-4 with TRBJ2-2; D possibly corresponds to TRBD1 (5 bases). The CDR3 contains 14 residues. The CDR3 DNA is TGTGTCAGCAGTCAGGCAGGGCTCACCGGGGAGCTGTTTTTT. It encodes CVSSQAGLTGELFF.

This clonotype was seen repeatedly, ten times or more. This chain uses TRBV5-1 with TRBJ2-3; 10 bases are a match to TRBD2. The germline CDR1 and CDR2 sequences are SGHRS and YFSETQ. The J segment lost 4 bases and the V segment lost 3 bases, leaving 14 bases of the junction unmatched. This CDR3 comprises 18 residues. CDR3 DNA: TGCGCCAGCAGCTGGAGGTTATCTAGCGGGAGTTTTGCAGATACGCAGTATTTT. It specifies CASSWRLSSGSFADTQYF. The full variable domain, with the rest looked up from reference TRBV5-1 and TRBJ2-3, is KAGVTQTPRYLIKTRGQQVTLSCSPISGHRSVSWYQQTPGQGLQFLFEYFSETQRNKGNFPGRFSGRQFSNSRSEMNVSTLELGDSALYLCASSWRLSSGSFADTQYFGPGTRLTVL.

This clonotype is deemed medium-sized. The V call is TRBV25-1, the J call TRBJ1-5; tentatively, D is TRBD1 (5 bases). The CDR3 is 13 amino acids. With 3 bases removed from V and 6 bases from J, the gap between germline ends came to 9 bases. CDR1 is MGHDK, CDR2 SYGVNS, per germline. This chain's CDR3 is CASSETEVQPQHF. The DNA for the CDR3 is TGTGCCAGCAGTGAGACAGAAGTTCAGCCCCAGCATTTT.

This clonotype was detected ten times or more. V and J are TRBV4-1 and TRBJ2-3; 7 nucleotides line up with TRBD2. V lost 4 bases, J lost 0 bases, and 10 bases stayed unmatched. This CDR3 contains 17 residues. CDR1 is MGHRA, CDR2 YSYEKL, per germline. The CDR3 DNA sequence: TGCGCCAGCAGCCCCGCGACTAGCCAGCCTAGCACAGATACGCAGTATTTT. It encodes CASSPATSQPSTDTQYF.

J is TRBJ2-3 and V is TRBV7-3; TRBD2 matches at 9 bases. Germline CDR1 and CDR2: SGHTA and FQGTGA. Germline trimming cut 0 bases from V and 2 bases from J; bases unmatched to any gene: 12. The CDR3 consists of 19 residues. The CDR3 here is CASSLTGAVIAGATDTQYF. In DNA, the CDR3 is TGTGCCAGCAGCTTAACTGGGGCGGTTATAGCGGGGGCCACAGATACGCAGTATTTT.

This clonotype came up many times. The genes are TRBV12-3 or TRBV12-4 and TRBJ1-2, with no clear D. V lost 8 bases, J lost 2 bases, and 9 bases lay in between. This CDR3 contains 12 residues. In DNA form, the CDR3 reads TGTGCCAGCGGTCAGCAAAACTATGGCTACACCTTC. Its protein is CASGQQNYGYTF.

At least ten counts were recorded for this clonotype. V gene TRBV11-2 combines with J gene TRBJ1-2, with D unresolved. This CDR3 spans 13 amino acids. Germline values: CDR1 SGHAT, CDR2 FQNNGV. Trimming removed 5 bases from V and 3 bases from J, with 10 bases in between. The CDR3 bases are TGTGCCAGCAGCGTCGTGGTGGACTATGGCTACACCTTC. Amino acids: CASSVVVDYGYTF.

The chain joins TRBV7-3 to TRBJ2-3, with D unresolved. Germline assignment: CDR1 SGHTA and CDR2 FQGTGA. The CDR3 extends over 16 amino acids. Trimming removed 0 bases at V and 2 bases at J, with 12 bases between. DNA for the CDR3: TGTGCCAGCAGCTTAACGTTGATGGGGAACACAGATACGCAGTATTTT. Protein sequence: CASSLTLMGNTDTQYF.

This clonotype was counted many times. The V call is TRBV4-2, the J call TRBJ2-7, with D perhaps matching TRBD1 (6 bases). Trimming cost V 0 bases and J 6 bases, with 15 bases left between them. The germline gives CDR1 LGHNA, CDR2 YNFKEQ. The CDR3 consists of 15 residues. CDR3 region: CASSQETGPSFEQYV. Here the CDR3 DNA reads TGTGCCAGCAGCCAAGAAACAGGGCCGAGCTTCGAGCAGTACGTC.

This clonotype showed up many times. The V gene is TRBV20-1, the J gene TRBJ1-1; 8 bases fit TRBD1. Per germline, CDR1 DFQATT and CDR2 SNEGSKA (reference sequence). The CDR3 contains 14 residues. V lost 5 bases, J lost 1 base, and 6 bases stayed unmatched. The CDR3 region has the DNA TGCAGTGCTGATTACAGGGGGAGGAACACTGAAGCTTTCTTT. The encoded protein is CSADYRGRNTEAFF.

Ten or more counts support this clonotype. The chain couples TRBV27 to TRBJ1-2, with TRBD1 matching over 7 bases. V gave up 7 bases and J gave up 7 bases; unmatched junction bases: 12. From germline, CDR1 is MNHEY and CDR2 SMNVEV (reference sequence). This CDR3 has 14 amino acids. CDR3 residues: CASTPVDRMGGYTF. DNA for the CDR3: TGTGCCAGCACCCCCGTGGACAGGATGGGTGGCTACACCTTC.

Many counts were recorded for this clonotype. This sequence joins TRBV12-3 or TRBV12-4 and TRBJ1-1; D is unresolved. The ends were cut back, 6 bases at V and 7 bases at J, with 18 bases in the middle. This CDR3 has 14 residues. CDR3 DNA: TGTGCCAGCAGCCATGACCCGGGCGGAGGTGAAGCTTTCTTT. It specifies CASSHDPGGGEAFF.